One TCR beta chain is described in this entry. Its target is not known. V lost 1 base, J lost 1 base, and 5 bases lay in between. Germline assignment: CDR1 SGHNT and CDR2 YYREEE (reference sequence). This CDR3 has 13 residues. TCRB transcripts that were expressed got sequenced, as all of the isolated RNA had been reverse transcribed. Repertoires were generated with immunoSEQ multiplex PCR, while TCRdb's copy carries only in-frame clones and drops some. The table includes more than 140,000 clones, 9.5% to 10% detected once. The entry originates in a study of beta chain features in type 1 diabetes. Study-level results: An over-representation of cells with high TCR expression could result from cDNA sequencing. PCR could preferentially amplify shorter templates, alike in patients and controls. Significant though moderate, a shortening of TCRB CDR3s appeared in all four CD4+ subsets of Type 1 diabetes patients. Diminished insertions and augmented deletions at VDJ junctions characterized type 1 diabetes patients.

This receptor was identified in a woman between 35 and 50 years old in good health. The gene calls are TRBV5-4 and TRBJ1-1; D not resolved. Material for sequencing was central memory CD4+ T cells from blood. The DNA of the CDR3 is TGTGCCAGCAGCTTGCGAGGGAACACTGAAGCTTTCTTT. Translated, it gives CASSLRGNTEAFF.